This T cell receptor beta chain is from a study of blood T cell repertoires in COVID-19. CDR3 length: 17 residues. V lost 5 bases to trimming and J lost 0 bases; unmatched junction nucleotides: 9. Germline-derived CDR1 and CDR2 are MNHEY and SVGEGT. Measured with immunoSEQ multiplex PCR; TCRdb has only the in-frame clones, and not every one. The sample includes about 58,000 clones, about 90% of them seen just once. V gene TRBV6-2 or TRBV6-3 combines with J gene TRBJ2-7, with 11 bases matching TRBD1. Sequenced sample: peripheral blood. The receptor was derived from a man aged 60 to 75 with acute or convalescent COVID-19. CDR3 region: CASSGDRGNPLSYEQYF. As DNA, the CDR3 is TGTGCCAGCAGTGGGGACAGGGGGAATCCTCTCTCCTACGAGCAGTACTTC.